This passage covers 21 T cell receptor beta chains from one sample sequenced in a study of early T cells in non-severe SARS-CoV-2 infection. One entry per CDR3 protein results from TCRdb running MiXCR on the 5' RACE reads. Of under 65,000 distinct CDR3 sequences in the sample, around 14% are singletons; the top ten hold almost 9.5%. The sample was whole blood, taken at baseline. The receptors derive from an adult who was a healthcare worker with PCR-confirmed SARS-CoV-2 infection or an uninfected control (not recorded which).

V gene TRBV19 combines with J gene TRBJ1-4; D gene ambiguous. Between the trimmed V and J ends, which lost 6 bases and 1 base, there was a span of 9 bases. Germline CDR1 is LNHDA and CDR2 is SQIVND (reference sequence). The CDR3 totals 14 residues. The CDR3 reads CASRRTGTNEKLFF. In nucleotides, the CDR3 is TGTGCCAGTAGACGGACGGGAACTAATGAAAAACTGTTTTTT.

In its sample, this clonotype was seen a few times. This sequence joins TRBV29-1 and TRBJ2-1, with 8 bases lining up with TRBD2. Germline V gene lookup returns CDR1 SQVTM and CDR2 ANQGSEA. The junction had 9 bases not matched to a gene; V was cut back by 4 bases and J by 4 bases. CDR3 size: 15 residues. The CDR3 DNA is TGCAGCGTTGGAGGTGCGAGCGGGAGTTACAATGAGCAGTTCTTC. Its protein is CSVGGASGSYNEQFF.

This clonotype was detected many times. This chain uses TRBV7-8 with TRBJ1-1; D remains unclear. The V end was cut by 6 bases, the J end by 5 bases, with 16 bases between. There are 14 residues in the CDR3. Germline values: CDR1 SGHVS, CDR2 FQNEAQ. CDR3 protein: CASSLNTGRTEAFF. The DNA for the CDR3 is TGTGCCAGCAGTCTAAACACCGGGAGGACTGAAGCTTTCTTT. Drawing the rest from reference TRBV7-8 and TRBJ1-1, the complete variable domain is GAGVSQSPRYKVAKRGQDVALRCDPISGHVSLFWYQQALGQGPEFLTYFQNEAQLDKSGLPSDRFFAERPEGSVSTLKIQRTQQEDSAVYLCASSLNTGRTEAFFGQGTRLTVV.

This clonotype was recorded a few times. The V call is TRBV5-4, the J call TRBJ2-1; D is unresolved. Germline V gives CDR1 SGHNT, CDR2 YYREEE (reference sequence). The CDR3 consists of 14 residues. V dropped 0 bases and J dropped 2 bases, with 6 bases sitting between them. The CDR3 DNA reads TGTGCCAGCAGCTTGGAGACACCCTACAATGAGCAGTTCTTC. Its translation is CASSLETPYNEQFF.

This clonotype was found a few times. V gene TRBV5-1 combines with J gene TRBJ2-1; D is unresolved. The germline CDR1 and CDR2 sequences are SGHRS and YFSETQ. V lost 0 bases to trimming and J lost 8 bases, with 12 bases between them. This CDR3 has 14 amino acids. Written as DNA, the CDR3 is TGCGCCAGCAGCTTGGAGGCTCTTTACGATGAGCAGTTCTTC. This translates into CASSLEALYDEQFF.

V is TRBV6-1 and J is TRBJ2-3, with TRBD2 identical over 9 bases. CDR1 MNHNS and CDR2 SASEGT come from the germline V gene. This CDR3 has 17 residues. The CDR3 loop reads CVTLDPLAGISTDTQYF. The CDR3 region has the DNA TGTGTCACCTTAGACCCTCTAGCGGGGATTAGCACAGATACGCAGTATTTT.

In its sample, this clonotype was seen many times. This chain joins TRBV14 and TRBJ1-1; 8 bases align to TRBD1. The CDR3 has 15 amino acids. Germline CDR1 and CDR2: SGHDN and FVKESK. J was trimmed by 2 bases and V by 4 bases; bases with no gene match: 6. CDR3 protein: CASSLTGTGNTEAFF. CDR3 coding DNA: TGTGCCAGCAGCCTGACCGGGACAGGAAACACTGAAGCTTTCTTT.

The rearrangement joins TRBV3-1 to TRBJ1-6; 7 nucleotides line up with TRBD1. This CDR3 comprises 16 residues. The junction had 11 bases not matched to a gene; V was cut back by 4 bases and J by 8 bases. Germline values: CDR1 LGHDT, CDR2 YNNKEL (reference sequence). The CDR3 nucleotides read TGTGCCAGCAGCCGCACGGGACAGTCTGCTGATTCACCCCTCCACTTT. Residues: CASSRTGQSADSPLHF.

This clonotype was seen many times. The DNA of the CDR3 is TGTGCCATCAACGGCGACGGGGCGACAGATACGCAGTATTTT. Protein: CAINGDGATDTQYF. The chain recombines TRBV10-3 with TRBJ2-3; D is tentatively TRBD1 or TRBD2 (5 bases each). The CDR3 contains 14 residues. Germline values: CDR1 ENHRY, CDR2 SYGVKD. The V end was cut by 7 bases, the J end by 3 bases, with 14 bases between.

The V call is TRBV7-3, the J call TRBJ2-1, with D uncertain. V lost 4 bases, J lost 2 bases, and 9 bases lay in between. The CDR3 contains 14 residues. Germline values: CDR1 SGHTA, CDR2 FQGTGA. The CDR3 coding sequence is TGTGCCAGCAGCTCCCCGGCCACCTACAATGAGCAGTTCTTC. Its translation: CASSSPATYNEQFF.

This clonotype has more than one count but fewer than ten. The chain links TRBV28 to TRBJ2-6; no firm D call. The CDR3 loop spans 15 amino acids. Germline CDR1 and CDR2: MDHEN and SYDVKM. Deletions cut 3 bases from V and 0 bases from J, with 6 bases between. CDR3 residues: CASSFDSSGANVLTF. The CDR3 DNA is TGTGCCAGCAGTTTTGATAGCTCTGGGGCCAACGTCCTGACTTTC.

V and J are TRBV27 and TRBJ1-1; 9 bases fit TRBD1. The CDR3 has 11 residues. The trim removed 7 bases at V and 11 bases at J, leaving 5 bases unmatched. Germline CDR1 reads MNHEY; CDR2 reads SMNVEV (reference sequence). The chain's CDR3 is CASKQGADAFF. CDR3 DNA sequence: TGTGCCAGCAAACAGGGGGCAGACGCTTTCTTT.

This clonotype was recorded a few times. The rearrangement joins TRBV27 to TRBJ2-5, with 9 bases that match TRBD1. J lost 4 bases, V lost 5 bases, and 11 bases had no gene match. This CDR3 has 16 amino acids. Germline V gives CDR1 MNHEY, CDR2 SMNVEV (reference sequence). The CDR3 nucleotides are TGTGCCAGCAGTACGCGAAACAGGGGGCATGGAGAGACCCAGTACTTC. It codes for CASSTRNRGHGETQYF.

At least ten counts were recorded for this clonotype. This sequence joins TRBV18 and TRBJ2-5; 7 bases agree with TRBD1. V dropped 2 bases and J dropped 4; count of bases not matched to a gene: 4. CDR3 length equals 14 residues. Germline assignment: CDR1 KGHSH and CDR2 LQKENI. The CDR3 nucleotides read TGTGCCAGCTCACCAGTCGACAGGGCAGAGACCCAGTACTTC. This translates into CASSPVDRAETQYF.

As DNA, the CDR3 is TGTGCCAGCAGTGGACAGTTCCAAGAGACCCAGTACTTC. As protein: CASSGQFQETQYF. The V call is TRBV2, the J call TRBJ2-5; tentative D call: TRBD1 (5 bases). Germline lookup yields CDR1 SNHLY and CDR2 FYNNEI. This CDR3 is 13 amino acids long. Trimming pared 4 bases from V and 1 base from J, leaving 7 bases between.

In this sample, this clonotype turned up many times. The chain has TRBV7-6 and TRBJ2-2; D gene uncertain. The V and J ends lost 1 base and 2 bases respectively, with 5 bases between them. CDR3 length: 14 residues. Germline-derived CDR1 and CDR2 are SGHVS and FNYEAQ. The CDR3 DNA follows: TGTGCCAGCAGCTTAGTCCTAAACACCGGGGAGCTGTTTTTT. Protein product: CASSLVLNTGELFF.

CDR3 bases: TGCGCCAGCAGTGAGGGACTAGCCGCAGATACGCAGTATTTT. Its translation is CASSEGLAADTQYF. The chain links TRBV10-2 to TRBJ2-3, with 8 bases lining up with TRBD2. The CDR3 runs to 14 residues. Trimming at V came to 2 bases and at J to 4 bases, leaving 2 bases not matched to a gene. Germline V CDR1 and CDR2: WSHSY, SAAADI.

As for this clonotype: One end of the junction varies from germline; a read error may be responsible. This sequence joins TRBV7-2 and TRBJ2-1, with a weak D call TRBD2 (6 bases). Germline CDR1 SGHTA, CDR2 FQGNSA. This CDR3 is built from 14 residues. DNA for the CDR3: TGTCCCAGCAGCTTCGCGGGACTCTACAATGAGCAGTTCTTC. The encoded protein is CPSSFAGLYNEQFF.

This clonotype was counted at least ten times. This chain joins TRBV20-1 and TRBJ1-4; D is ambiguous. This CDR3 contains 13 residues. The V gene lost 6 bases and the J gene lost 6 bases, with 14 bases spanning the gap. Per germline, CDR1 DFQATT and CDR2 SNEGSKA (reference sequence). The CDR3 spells CSASRQVHEKLFF. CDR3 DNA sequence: TGCAGTGCCAGCAGGCAGGTCCATGAAAAACTGTTTTTT.

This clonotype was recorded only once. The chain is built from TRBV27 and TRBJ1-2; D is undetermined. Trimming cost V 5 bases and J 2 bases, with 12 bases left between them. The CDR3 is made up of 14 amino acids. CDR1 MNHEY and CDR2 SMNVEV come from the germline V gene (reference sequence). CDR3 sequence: CASSPRAANYGYTF. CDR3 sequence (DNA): TGTGCCAGCAGTCCACGAGCGGCCAACTATGGCTACACCTTC.

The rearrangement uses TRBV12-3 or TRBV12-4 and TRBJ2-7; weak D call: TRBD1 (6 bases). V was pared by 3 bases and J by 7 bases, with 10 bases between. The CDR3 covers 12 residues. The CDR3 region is CASSFAGDEQYF. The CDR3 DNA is TGTGCCAGCAGTTTCGCAGGGGATGAGCAGTACTTC.